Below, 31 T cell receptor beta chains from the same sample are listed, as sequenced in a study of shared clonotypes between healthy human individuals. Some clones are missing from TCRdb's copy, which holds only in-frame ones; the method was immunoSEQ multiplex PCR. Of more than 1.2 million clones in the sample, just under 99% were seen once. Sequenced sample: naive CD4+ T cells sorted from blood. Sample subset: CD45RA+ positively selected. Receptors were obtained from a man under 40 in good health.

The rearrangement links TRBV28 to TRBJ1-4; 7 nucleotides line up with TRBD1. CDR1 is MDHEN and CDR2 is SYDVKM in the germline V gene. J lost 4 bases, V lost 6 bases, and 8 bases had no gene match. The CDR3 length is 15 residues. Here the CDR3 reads CASSIWGQFNEKLFF. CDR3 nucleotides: TGTGCCAGCAGCATATGGGGACAGTTTAATGAAAAACTGTTTTTT.

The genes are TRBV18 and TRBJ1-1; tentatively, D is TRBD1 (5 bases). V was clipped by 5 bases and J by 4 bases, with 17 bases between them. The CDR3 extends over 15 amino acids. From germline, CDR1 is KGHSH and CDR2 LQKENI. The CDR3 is CASSSSGSSGTEAFF. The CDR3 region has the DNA TGTGCCAGCTCATCTTCAGGGTCGTCTGGCACTGAAGCTTTCTTT.

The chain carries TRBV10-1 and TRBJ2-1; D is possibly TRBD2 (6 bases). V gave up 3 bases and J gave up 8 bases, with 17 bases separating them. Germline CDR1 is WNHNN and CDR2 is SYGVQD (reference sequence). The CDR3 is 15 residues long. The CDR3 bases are TGCGCCAGCAGTGAAGAAGCGGGCCTGAGGGATGAGCAGTTCTTC. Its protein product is CASSEEAGLRDEQFF.

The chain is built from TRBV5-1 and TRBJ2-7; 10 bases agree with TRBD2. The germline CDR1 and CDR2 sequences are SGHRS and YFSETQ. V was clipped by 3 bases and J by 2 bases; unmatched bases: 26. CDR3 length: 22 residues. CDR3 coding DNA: TGCGCCAGCAGCTCCCTCGGTGGGGACGCAGCGGGAGGGCCAACGGCGGCCTACGAGCAGTACTTC. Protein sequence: CASSSLGGDAAGGPTAAYEQYF.

The CDR3 region is CASSSSPSTDTQYF. CDR3 nucleotides: TGTGCCAGCAGCTCTTCTCCCAGCACAGATACGCAGTATTTT. The V call is TRBV9, the J call TRBJ2-3; unclear D gene. V was clipped by 4 bases and J by 0 bases, with 9 bases between them. The germline V gene encodes CDR1 SGDLS and CDR2 YYNGEE. CDR3 size: 14 residues.

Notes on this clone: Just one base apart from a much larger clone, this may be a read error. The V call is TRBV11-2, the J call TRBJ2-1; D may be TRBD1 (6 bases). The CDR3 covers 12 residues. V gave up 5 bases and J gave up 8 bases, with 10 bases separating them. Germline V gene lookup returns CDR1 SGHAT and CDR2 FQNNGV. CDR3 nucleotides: TGTGCCAGCAGCGCACAGGGCTATGAGCAGTTCTTC. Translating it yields CASSAQGYEQFF.

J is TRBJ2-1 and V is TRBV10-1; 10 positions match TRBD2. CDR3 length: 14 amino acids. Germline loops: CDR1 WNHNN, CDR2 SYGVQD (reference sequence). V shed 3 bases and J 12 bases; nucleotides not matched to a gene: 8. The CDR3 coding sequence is TGCGCCAGCAGTGATACTGCCAGCGGGAGGGTGCAGTTCTTC. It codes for CASSDTASGRVQFF.

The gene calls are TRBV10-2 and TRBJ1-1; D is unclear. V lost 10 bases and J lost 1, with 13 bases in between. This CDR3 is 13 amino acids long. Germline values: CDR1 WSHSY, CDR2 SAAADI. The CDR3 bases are TGCGCCACCTCGAGACACCCGAACACTGAAGCTTTCTTT. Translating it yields CATSRHPNTEAFF.

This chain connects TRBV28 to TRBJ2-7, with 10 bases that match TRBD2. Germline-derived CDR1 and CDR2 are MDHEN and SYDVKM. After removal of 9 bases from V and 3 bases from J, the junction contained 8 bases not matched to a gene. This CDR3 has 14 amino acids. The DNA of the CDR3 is TGTGCCAGGTCCCAAGCGGGAGGGTTCTACGAGCAGTACTTC. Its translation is CARSQAGGFYEQYF.

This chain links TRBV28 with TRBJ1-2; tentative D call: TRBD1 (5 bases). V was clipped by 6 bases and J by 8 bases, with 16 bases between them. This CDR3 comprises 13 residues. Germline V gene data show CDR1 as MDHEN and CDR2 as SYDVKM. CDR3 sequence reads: CASSWGGAGGYTF. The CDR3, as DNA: TGTGCCAGCAGCTGGGGAGGGGCAGGCGGCTACACCTTC.

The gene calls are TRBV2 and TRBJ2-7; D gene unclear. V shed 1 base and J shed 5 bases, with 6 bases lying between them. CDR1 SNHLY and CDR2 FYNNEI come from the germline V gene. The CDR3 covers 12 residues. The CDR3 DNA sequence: TGTGCCAGCAGTGAAGAGGGCGACGAGCAGTACTTC. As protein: CASSEEGDEQYF.

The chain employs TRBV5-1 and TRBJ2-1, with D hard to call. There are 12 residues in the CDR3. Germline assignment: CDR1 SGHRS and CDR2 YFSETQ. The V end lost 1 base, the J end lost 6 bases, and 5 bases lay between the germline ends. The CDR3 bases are TGCGCCAGCAGCTTGAAACTCAATGAGCAGTTCTTC. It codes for CASSLKLNEQFF.

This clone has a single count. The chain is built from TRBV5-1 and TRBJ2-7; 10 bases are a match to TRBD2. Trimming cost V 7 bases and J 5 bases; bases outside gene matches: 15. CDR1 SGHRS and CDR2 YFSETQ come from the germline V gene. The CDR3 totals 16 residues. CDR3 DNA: TGCGCCAGCGGATCGAATCCTAGCGGGAGTGGGAACGAGCAGTACTTC. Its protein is CASGSNPSGSGNEQYF.

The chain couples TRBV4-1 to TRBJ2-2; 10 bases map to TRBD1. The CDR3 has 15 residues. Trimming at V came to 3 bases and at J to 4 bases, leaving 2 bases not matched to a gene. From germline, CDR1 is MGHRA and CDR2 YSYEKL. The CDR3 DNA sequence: TGCGCCAGCAGCCACCGGACAGGGGGCACCGGGGAGCTGTTTTTT. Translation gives CASSHRTGGTGELFF.

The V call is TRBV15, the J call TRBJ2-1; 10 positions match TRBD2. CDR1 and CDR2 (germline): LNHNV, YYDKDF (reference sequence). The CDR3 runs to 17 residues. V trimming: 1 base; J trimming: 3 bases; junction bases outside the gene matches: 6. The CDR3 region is CATSRGISGRSYNEQFF. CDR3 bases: TGTGCCACCAGCAGAGGGATTAGCGGGAGGAGCTACAATGAGCAGTTCTTC.

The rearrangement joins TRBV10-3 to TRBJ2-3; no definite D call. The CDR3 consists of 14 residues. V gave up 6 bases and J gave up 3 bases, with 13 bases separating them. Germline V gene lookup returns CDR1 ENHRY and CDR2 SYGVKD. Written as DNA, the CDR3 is TGTGCCATCAGAGTAGTCTCCCCAACAGATACGCAGTATTTT. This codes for CAIRVVSPTDTQYF.

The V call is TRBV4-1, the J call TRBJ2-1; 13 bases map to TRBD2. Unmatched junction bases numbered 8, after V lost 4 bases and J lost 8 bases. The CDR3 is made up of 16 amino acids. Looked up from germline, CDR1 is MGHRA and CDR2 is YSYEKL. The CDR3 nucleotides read TGCGCCAGCAGCCCCACCGGGACTAGCGGGATCCATGAGCAGTTCTTC. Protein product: CASSPTGTSGIHEQFF.

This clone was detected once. CDR3 coding DNA: TGTGCCAGCAGCGATCCGTTAGCGGGACAAGAGACCCAGTACTTC. It is translated as CASSDPLAGQETQYF. The V and J genes are TRBV7-3 and TRBJ2-5; 8 nucleotides agree with TRBD2. The CDR3 consists of 15 residues. Germline trimming cut 5 bases from V and 2 bases from J; bases unmatched to any gene: 7. Germline CDR1 SGHTA, CDR2 FQGTGA.

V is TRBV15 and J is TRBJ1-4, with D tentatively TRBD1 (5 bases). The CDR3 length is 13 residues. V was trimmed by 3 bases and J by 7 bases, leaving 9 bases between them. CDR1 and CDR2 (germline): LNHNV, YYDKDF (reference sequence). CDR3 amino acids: CATSRQGSEKLFF. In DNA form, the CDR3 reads TGTGCCACCAGCAGGCAGGGAAGTGAAAAACTGTTTTTT. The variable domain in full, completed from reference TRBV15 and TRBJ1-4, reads DAMVIQNPRYQVTQFGKPVTLSCSQTLNHNVMYWYQQKSSQAPKLLFHYYDKDFNNEADTPDNFQSRRPNTSFCFLDIRSPGLGDTAMYLCATSRQGSEKLFFGSGTQLSVL.

The CDR3 protein is CASSVFDVSSYNEQFF. CDR3 coding DNA: TGTGCCAGCAGCGTATTTGACGTGAGCTCCTACAATGAGCAGTTCTTC. J is TRBJ2-1 and V is TRBV9; D call uncertain. The germline gives CDR1 SGDLS, CDR2 YYNGEE. Between the trimmed V and J ends, which lost 1 base and 0 bases, there was a span of 11 bases. The CDR3 is made up of 16 amino acids. Drawing the rest from reference TRBV9 and TRBJ2-1, the complete variable domain is DSGVTQTPKHLITATGQRVTLRCSPRSGDLSVYWYQQSLDQGLQFLIQYYNGEERAKGNILERFSAQQFPDLHSELNLSSLELGDSALYFCASSVFDVSSYNEQFFGPGTRLTVL.

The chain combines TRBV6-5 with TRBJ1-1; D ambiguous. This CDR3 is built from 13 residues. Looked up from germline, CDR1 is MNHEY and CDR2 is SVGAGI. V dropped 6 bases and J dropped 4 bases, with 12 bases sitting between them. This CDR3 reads CASRPMSFTEAFF. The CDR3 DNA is TGTGCCAGCAGGCCTATGAGTTTCACTGAAGCTTTCTTT.

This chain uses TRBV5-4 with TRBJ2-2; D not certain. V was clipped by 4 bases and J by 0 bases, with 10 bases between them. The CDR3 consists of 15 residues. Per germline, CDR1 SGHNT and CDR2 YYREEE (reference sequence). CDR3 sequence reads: CASSLLGSNTGELFF. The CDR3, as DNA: TGTGCCAGCAGCCTTCTAGGGTCGAACACCGGGGAGCTGTTTTTT.

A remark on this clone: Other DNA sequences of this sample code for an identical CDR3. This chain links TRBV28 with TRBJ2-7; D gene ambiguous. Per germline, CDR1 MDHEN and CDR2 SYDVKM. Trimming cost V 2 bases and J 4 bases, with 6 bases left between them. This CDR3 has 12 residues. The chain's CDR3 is CASSLGGYEQYF. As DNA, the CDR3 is TGTGCCAGCAGTTTAGGTGGTTACGAGCAGTACTTC.

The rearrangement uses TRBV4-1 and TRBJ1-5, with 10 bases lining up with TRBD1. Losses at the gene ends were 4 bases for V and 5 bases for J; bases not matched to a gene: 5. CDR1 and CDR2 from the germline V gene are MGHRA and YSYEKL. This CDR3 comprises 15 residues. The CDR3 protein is CASSPGQGRDQPQHF. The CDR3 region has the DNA TGCGCCAGCAGCCCGGGACAGGGGCGAGATCAGCCCCAGCATTTT.

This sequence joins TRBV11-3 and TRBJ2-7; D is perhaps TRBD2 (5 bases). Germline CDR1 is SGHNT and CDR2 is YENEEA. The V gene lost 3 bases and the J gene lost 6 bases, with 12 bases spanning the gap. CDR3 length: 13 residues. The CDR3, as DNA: TGTGCCAGCAGCTTCCCGGGGTCCCCCGAGCAGTACTTC. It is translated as CASSFPGSPEQYF.

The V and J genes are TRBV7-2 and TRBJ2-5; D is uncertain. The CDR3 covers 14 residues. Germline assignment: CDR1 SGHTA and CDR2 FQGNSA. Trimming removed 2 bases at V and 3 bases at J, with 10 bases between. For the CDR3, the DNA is TGTGCCAGCAGCTTAAGCTTCATGAAAGAGACCCAGTACTTC. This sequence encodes CASSLSFMKETQYF. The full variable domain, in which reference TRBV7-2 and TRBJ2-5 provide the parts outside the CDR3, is GAGVSQSPSNKVTEKGKDVELRCDPISGHTALYWYRQSLGQGLEFLIYFQGNSAPDKSGLPSDRFSAERTGGSVSTLTIQRTQQEDSAVYLCASSLSFMKETQYFGPGTRLLVL.

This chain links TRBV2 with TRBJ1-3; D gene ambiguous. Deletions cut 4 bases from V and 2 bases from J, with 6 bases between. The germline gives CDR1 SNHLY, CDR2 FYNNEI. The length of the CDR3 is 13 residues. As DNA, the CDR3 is TGTGCCAGCAGTGCCCAGGCTGGAAACACCATATATTTT. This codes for CASSAQAGNTIYF.

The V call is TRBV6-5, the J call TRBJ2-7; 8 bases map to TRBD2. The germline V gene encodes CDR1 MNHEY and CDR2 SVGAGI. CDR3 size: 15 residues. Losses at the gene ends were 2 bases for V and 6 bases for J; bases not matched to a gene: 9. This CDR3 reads CASSYRAGGLLEQYF. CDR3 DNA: TGTGCCAGCAGTTACCGGGCGGGAGGATTGCTCGAGCAGTACTTC.

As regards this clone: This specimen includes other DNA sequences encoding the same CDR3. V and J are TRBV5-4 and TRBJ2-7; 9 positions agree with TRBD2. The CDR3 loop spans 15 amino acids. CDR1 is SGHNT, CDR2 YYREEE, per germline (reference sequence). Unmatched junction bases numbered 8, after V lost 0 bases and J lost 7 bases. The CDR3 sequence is CASSLAGGRAGEQYF. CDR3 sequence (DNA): TGTGCCAGCAGCTTGGCTGGCGGGAGGGCGGGGGAGCAGTACTTC.

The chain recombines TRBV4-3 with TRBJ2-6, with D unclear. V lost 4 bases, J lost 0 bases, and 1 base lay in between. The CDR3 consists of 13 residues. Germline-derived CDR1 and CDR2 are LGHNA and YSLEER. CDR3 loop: CASSPSGANVLTF. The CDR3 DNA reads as TGCGCCAGCAGCCCCTCTGGGGCCAACGTCCTGACTTTC.

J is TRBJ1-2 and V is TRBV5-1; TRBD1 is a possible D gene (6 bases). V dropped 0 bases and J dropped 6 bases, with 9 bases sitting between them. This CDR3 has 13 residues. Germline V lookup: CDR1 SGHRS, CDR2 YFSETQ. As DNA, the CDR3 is TGCGCCAGCAGCTTGGCACAGGGTCATGGCTACACCTTC. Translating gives CASSLAQGHGYTF. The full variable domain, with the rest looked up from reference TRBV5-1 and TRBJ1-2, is KAGVTQTPRYLIKTRGQQVTLSCSPISGHRSVSWYQQTPGQGLQFLFEYFSETQRNKGNFPGRFSGRQFSNSRSEMNVSTLELGDSALYLCASSLAQGHGYTFGSGTRLTVV.